This T cell receptor beta chain was recovered during a study of glioma-infiltrating T cells after dendritic cell vaccination. PBMC were collected before vaccination, two weeks after the third vaccination, and at progression. Germline V gene lookup returns CDR1 SGHAT and CDR2 FQNNGV. CDR3 length equals 16 residues. Losses at the gene ends were 5 bases for V and 2 bases for J; bases not matched to a gene: 3. Study findings and constraints: Higher TCR clonality did not directly relate to longer survival.

Clones were sequenced by immunoSEQ multiplex PCR, and TCRdb holds only the in-frame ones, with some missing. The sample consists of around 96,000 clones, around 80% of them appearing once. Regarding this clone: Its antigen is still unknown.

The sequencing used blood, collected before dendritic cell vaccination. The chain joins TRBV11-2 to TRBJ2-7; 16 bases are shared with TRBD2. The receptor's source is a human donor with glioblastoma. CDR3 bases: TGTGCCAGCAGCCTGGGGACTAGCGGGAGGGCCTACGAGCAGTACTTC. This translates into CASSLGTSGRAYEQYF.